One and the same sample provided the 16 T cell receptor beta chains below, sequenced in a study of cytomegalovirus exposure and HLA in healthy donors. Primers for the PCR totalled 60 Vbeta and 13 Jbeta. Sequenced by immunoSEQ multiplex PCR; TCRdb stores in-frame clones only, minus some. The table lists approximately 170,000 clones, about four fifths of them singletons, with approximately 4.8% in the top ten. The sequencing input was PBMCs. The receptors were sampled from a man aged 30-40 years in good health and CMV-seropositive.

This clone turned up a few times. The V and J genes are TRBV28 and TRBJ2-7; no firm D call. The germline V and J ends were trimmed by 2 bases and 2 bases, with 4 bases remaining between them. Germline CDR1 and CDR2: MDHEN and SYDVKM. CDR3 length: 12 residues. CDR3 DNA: TGTGCCAGCAGTTTAACGGCCTACGAGCAGTACTTC. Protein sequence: CASSLTAYEQYF. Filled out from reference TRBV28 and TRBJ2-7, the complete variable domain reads DVKVTQSSRYLVKRTGEKVFLECVQDMDHENMFWYRQDPGLGLRLIYFSYDVKMKEKGDIPEGYSVSREKKERFSLILESASTNQTSMYLCASSLTAYEQYFGPGTRLTVT.

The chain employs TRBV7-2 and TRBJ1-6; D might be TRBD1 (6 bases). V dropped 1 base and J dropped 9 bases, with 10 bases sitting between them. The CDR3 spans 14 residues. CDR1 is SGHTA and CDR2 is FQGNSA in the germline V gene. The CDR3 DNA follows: TGTGCCAGCAGCTTAGTGGTAGGGGGTTCACCCCTCCACTTT. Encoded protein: CASSLVVGGSPLHF.

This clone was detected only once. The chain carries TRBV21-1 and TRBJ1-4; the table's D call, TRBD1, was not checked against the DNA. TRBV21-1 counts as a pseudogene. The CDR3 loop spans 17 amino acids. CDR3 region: CASSKINTKSTNEKLFF. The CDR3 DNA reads TGTGCCAGCAGCAAAATTAACACCAAATCAACTAATGAAAAACTGTTTTTT.

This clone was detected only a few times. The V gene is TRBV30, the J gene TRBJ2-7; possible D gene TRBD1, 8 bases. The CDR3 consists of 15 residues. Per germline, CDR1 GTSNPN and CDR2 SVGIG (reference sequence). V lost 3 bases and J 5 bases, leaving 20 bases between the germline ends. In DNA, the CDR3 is TGTGCCTGGAGACCGGGAGGACAGGGCTGGGACGAGCAGTACTTC. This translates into CAWRPGGQGWDEQYF.

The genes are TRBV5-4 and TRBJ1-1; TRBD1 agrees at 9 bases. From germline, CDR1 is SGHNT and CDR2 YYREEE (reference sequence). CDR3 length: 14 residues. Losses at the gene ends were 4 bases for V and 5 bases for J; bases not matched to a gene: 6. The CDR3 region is CASSQGQGGTEAFF. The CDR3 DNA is TGTGCCAGCAGCCAGGGACAGGGAGGGACTGAAGCTTTCTTT.

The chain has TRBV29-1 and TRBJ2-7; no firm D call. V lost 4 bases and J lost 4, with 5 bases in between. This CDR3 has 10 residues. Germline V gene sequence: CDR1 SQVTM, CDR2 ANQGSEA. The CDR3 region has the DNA TGCAGCGTTGTATCTTACGAGCAGTACTTC. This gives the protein CSVVSYEQYF.

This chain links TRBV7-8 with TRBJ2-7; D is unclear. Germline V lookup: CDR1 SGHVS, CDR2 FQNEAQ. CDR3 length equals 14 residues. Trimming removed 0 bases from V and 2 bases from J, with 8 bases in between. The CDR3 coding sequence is TGTGCCAGCAGCTTAGCGAGTCTAGCCTACGAGCAGTACTTC. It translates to CASSLASLAYEQYF.

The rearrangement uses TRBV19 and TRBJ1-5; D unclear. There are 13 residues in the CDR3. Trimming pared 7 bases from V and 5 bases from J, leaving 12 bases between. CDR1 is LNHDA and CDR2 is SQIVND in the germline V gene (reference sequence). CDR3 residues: CASTADGYQPQHF. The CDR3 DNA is TGTGCCAGTACCGCCGACGGGTATCAGCCCCAGCATTTT. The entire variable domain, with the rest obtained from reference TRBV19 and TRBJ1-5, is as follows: DGGITQSPKYLFRKEGQNVTLSCEQNLNHDAMYWYRQDPGQGLRLIYYSQIVNDFQKGDIAEGYSVSREKKESFPLTVTSAQKNPTAFYLCASTADGYQPQHFGDGTRLSIL.

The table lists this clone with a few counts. The CDR3: CASSTRTVRNQPQHF. In DNA form, the CDR3 reads TGTGCCAGTAGTACCCGGACAGTTAGAAATCAGCCCCAGCATTTT. The rearrangement links TRBV19 to TRBJ1-5, with D possibly matching TRBD1 (6 bases). The germline V gene encodes CDR1 LNHDA and CDR2 SQIVND (reference sequence). The CDR3 loop spans 15 amino acids. The ends were cut back, 4 bases at V and 4 bases at J, with 14 bases in the middle.

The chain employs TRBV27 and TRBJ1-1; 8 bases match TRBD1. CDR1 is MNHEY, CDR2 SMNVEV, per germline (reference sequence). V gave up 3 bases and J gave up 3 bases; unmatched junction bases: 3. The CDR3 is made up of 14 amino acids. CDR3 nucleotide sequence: TGTGCCAGCAGTTTTGACAGGGGTCACACTGAAGCTTTCTTT. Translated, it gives CASSFDRGHTEAFF.

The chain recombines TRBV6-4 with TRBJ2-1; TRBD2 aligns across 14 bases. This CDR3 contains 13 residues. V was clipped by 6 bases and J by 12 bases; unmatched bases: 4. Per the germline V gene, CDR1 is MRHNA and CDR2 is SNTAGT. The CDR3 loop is CASSGLAGGRQFF. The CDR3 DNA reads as TGTGCCAGCAGCGGACTAGCGGGGGGCCGGCAGTTCTTC.

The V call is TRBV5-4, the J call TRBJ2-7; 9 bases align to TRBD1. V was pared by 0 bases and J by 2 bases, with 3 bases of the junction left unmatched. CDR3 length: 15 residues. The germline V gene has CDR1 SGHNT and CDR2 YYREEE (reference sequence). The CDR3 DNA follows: TGTGCCAGCAGCTTGGGGGGACAGGGCCCCTACGAGCAGTACTTC. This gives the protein CASSLGGQGPYEQYF.

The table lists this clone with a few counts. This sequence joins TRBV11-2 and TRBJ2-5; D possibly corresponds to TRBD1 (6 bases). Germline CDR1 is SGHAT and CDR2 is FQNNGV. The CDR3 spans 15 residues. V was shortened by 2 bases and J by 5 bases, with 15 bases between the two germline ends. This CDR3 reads CASSLNGQWGETQYF. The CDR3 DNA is TGTGCCAGCAGCTTAAACGGACAGTGGGGGGAGACCCAGTACTTC.

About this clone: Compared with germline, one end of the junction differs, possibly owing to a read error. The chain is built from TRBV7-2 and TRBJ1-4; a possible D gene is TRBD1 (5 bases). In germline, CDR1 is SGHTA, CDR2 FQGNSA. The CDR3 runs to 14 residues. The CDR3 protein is CASSLGGAVEKLFF. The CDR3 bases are TGTGCCAGCAGCTTAGGTGGGGCAGTCGAAAAACTCTTTTTT.

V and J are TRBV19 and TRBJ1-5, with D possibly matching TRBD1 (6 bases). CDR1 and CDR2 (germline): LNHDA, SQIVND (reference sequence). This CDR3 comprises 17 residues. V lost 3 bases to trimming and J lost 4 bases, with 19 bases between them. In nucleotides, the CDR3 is TGTGCCAGTAGTATTTACTCAGGCGGGCAGGGGAATCAGCCCCAGCATTTT. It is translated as CASSIYSGGQGNQPQHF.

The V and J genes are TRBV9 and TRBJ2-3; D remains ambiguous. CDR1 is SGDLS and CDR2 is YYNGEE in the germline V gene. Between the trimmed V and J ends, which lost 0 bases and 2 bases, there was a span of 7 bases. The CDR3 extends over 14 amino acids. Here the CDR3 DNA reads TGTGCCAGCAGCGTAGGTCGAGTCACAGATACGCAGTATTTT. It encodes CASSVGRVTDTQYF.